Sequencing of this TCR beta chain was carried out in a study of identical twins. Whole-study findings and limits: For monozygotic twins, models underestimated out-of-frame TCR alpha sharing.

V dropped 4 bases and J dropped 12; count of bases not matched to a gene: 5. The CDR3 is 14 residues long. Germline V gene data show CDR1 as SGHAT and CDR2 as FQNNGV. TCRdb reprocessed the 5' RACE reads with MiXCR, giving one entry per CDR3 protein. This repertoire shows 130,000 to 150,000 distinct CDR3 sequences, around 3.6% found once; its top ten account for around 8%. This clonotype was counted at least ten times. Its antigen is not identified. The rearrangement uses TRBV11-2 and TRBJ2-1; 14 bases are a match to TRBD2. The origin of this receptor is a man younger than 30 in good health. The sample was memory T cells sorted from blood. CDR3 nucleotides: TGTGCCAGCAGCTCGGGACTAGCGGGAGTTGGGCAGTTCTTC. It translates to CASSSGLAGVGQFF.